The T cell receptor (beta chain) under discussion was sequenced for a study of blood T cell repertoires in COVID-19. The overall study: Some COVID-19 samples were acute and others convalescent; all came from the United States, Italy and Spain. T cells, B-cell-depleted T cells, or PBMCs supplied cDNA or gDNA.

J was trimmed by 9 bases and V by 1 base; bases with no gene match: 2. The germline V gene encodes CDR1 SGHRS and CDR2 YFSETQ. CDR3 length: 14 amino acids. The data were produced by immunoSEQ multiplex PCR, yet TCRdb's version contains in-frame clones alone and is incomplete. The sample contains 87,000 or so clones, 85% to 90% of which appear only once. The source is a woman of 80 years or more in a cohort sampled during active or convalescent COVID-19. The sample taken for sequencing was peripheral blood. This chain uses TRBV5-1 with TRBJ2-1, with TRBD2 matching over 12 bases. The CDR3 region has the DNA TGCGCCAGCAGCTTGCTAGCGGGAGGGGTTGAGCAGTTCTTC. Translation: CASSLLAGGVEQFF.